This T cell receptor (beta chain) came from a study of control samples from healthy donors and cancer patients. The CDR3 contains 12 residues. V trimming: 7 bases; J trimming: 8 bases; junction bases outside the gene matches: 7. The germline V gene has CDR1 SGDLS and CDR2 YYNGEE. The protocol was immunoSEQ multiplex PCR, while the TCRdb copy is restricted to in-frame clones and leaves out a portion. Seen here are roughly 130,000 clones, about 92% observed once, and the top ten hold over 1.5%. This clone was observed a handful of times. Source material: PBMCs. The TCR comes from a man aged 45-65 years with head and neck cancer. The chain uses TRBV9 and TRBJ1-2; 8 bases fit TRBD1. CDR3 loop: CASGQGAKGYTF. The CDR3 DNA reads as TGTGCCAGCGGCCAGGGGGCAAAAGGCTACACCTTC.